These T cell receptor beta chains were read from a single sample in a study of shared clonotypes between healthy human individuals. The table came from immunoSEQ multiplex PCR; TCRdb's copy has only in-frame clones and leaves some out. The repertoire has some 1 million clones, approximately 68% of them found once; the top ten carry 1.5%. The source material was memory CD4+ T cells sorted from blood. The receptors were sampled from a man aged 18-30 years in good health. The CDR3 runs from the conserved cysteine through the conserved F or W. A D gene is named only where the DNA matches it firmly. Size is omitted from some rows. Given values are once, few, many or a class for expanded clones.

D gene: NA
clone size: NA
CDR3 length: 17
J gene: TRBJ2-1
V gene: TRBV9
CDR3 protein: CASSVEGTGTFYNEQFF
CDR3 DNA: TGTGCCAGCAGCGTAGAGGGGACGGGGACGTTCTACAATGAGCAGTTCTTC

D gene: NA
clone size: NA
CDR3 length: 17
J gene: TRBJ2-3
V gene: TRBV15
CDR3 protein: CATSKTGQRSSTDTQYF
CDR3 DNA: TGTGCCACCAGCAAGACCGGGCAAAGATCTAGCACAGATACGCAGTATTTT

D gene: NA
clone size: NA
CDR3 length: 15
J gene: TRBJ2-3
V gene: TRBV18
CDR3 protein: CASSRRPERTDTQYF
CDR3 DNA: TGTGCCAGCTCACGGAGACCGGAGAGGACAGATACGCAGTATTTT

D gene: TRBD2
clone size: NA
CDR3 length: 16
J gene: TRBJ2-3
V gene: TRBV5-4
CDR3 protein: CASSSLAGASTDTQYF
CDR3 DNA: TGTGCCAGCAGCTCCCTAGCGGGGGCCAGCACAGATACGCAGTATTTT

D gene: NA
clone size: NA
CDR3 length: 13
J gene: TRBJ2-3
V gene: TRBV4-3
CDR3 protein: CASSQDVLDTQYF
CDR3 DNA: TGCGCCAGCAGCCAAGATGTATTGGATACGCAGTATTTT

D gene: TRBD2
clone size: NA
CDR3 length: 15
J gene: TRBJ2-3
V gene: TRBV2
CDR3 protein: CASRSLAGPADTQYF
CDR3 DNA: TGTGCCAGCAGATCCTTAGCGGGGCCGGCAGATACGCAGTATTTT

D gene: TRBD1
clone size: NA
CDR3 length: 14
J gene: TRBJ1-1
V gene: TRBV18
CDR3 protein: CASSPQGANTEAFF
CDR3 DNA: TGTGCCAGCTCACCACAGGGGGCGAACACTGAAGCTTTCTTT

D gene: TRBD1
clone size: few
CDR3 length: 16
J gene: TRBJ1-1
V gene: TRBV18
CDR3 protein: CASSPNHGQGNTEAFF
CDR3 DNA: TGTGCCAGCTCACCGAACCACGGACAGGGGAACACTGAAGCTTTCTTT

D gene: TRBD1
clone size: few
CDR3 length: 15
J gene: TRBJ1-1
V gene: TRBV6-1
CDR3 protein: CASSELGTGGTEAFF
CDR3 DNA: TGTGCCAGCAGTGAGCTTGGGACAGGGGGGACTGAAGCTTTCTTT

D gene: TRBD2
clone size: few
CDR3 length: 14
J gene: TRBJ2-5
V gene: TRBV28
CDR3 protein: CASRLAGGPREQYF
CDR3 DNA: TGTGCCAGCAGACTAGCGGGAGGGCCGCGGGAGCAGTACTTC

D gene: NA
clone size: NA
CDR3 length: 18
J gene: TRBJ1-6
V gene: TRBV21-1
CDR3 protein: CASRLKADSPPDNSPLHF
CDR3 DNA: TGTGCCAGCAGGTTAAAGGCGGACAGCCCACCGGATAATTCACCCCTCCACTTT

D gene: NA
clone size: NA
CDR3 length: 13
J gene: TRBJ1-1
V gene: TRBV14
CDR3 protein: CASSQGSPQGAFF
CDR3 DNA: TGTGCCAGCAGCCAAGGATCCCCCCAGGGAGCTTTCTTT

D gene: NA
clone size: few
CDR3 length: 12
J gene: TRBJ2-3
V gene: TRBV28
CDR3 protein: CASSSTRDTQYF
CDR3 DNA: TGTGCCAGCAGCTCCACTAGAGATACGCAGTATTTT

D gene: NA
clone size: many
CDR3 length: 14
J gene: TRBJ2-7
V gene: TRBV7-8
CDR3 protein: CASSTSGPAAEQYF
CDR3 DNA: TGTGCCAGCAGCACATCGGGCCCAGCGGCCGAGCAGTACTTC

D gene: NA
clone size: NA
CDR3 length: 14
J gene: TRBJ1-6
V gene: TRBV18
CDR3 protein: CASSPIPGDSPLHF
CDR3 DNA: TGTGCCAGCTCACCGATCCCCGGGGATTCACCCCTCCACTTT

D gene: TRBD2
clone size: NA
CDR3 length: 15
J gene: TRBJ2-7
V gene: TRBV18
CDR3 protein: CASSPERGPTYEQYF
CDR3 DNA: TGTGCCAGCTCACCCGAGCGGGGGCCAACCTACGAGCAGTACTTC

D gene: TRBD1
clone size: NA
CDR3 length: 18
J gene: TRBJ1-2
V gene: TRBV6-9
CDR3 protein: CASSYPILQGRGNYGYTF
CDR3 DNA: TGTGCCAGCAGTTATCCAATCCTACAGGGGCGGGGTAACTATGGCTACACCTTC

D gene: NA
clone size: few
CDR3 length: 15
J gene: TRBJ2-3
V gene: TRBV6-6
CDR3 protein: CASGLRATSTDTQYF
CDR3 DNA: TGTGCCAGCGGGCTGAGGGCGACTAGCACAGATACGCAGTATTTT

D gene: NA
clone size: NA
CDR3 length: 16
J gene: TRBJ2-1
V gene: TRBV27
CDR3 protein: CASSFLGTPRYNEQFF
CDR3 DNA: TGTGCCAGCAGTTTCCTCGGGACTCCCCGATACAATGAGCAGTTCTTC

D gene: TRBD1
clone size: few
CDR3 length: 14
J gene: TRBJ1-5
V gene: TRBV30
CDR3 protein: CAWSPWTGTQPQHF
CDR3 DNA: TGTGCCTGGAGTCCCTGGACAGGGACTCAGCCCCAGCATTTT

D gene: NA
clone size: NA
CDR3 length: 14
J gene: TRBJ1-3
V gene: TRBV6-5
CDR3 protein: CASHNRDAGNTIYF
CDR3 DNA: TGTGCCAGCCATAACCGGGACGCGGGAAACACCATATATTTT

D gene: NA
clone size: NA
CDR3 length: 15
J gene: TRBJ2-1
V gene: TRBV5-1
CDR3 protein: CASGAGQSSYNEQFF
CDR3 DNA: TGCGCCAGTGGGGCGGGACAGAGCTCCTACAATGAGCAGTTCTTC

D gene: TRBD1
clone size: few
CDR3 length: 14
J gene: TRBJ2-1
V gene: TRBV11-2
CDR3 protein: CASSPWTGSNEQFF
CDR3 DNA: TGTGCCAGCAGCCCCTGGACAGGCTCGAATGAGCAGTTCTTC

D gene: NA
clone size: NA
CDR3 length: 15
J gene: TRBJ1-3
V gene: TRBV4-1
CDR3 protein: CASSQMRGAGNTIYF
CDR3 DNA: TGCGCCAGCAGCCAGATGCGGGGGGCTGGAAACACCATATATTTT

D gene: TRBD1
clone size: NA
CDR3 length: 16
J gene: TRBJ1-2
V gene: TRBV14
CDR3 protein: CASSQEPGQGIYGYTF
CDR3 DNA: TGTGCCAGCAGCCAAGAACCGGGACAGGGAATCTATGGCTACACCTTC

D gene: NA
clone size: NA
CDR3 length: 13
J gene: TRBJ2-7
V gene: TRBV6-5
CDR3 protein: CASMRDRTYEQYF
CDR3 DNA: TGTGCCAGCATGAGGGACCGAACCTACGAGCAGTACTTC

D gene: NA
clone size: NA
CDR3 length: 13
J gene: TRBJ1-2
V gene: TRBV30
CDR3 protein: CAWSVQGWSGYTF
CDR3 DNA: TGTGCCTGGAGTGTACAAGGGTGGTCTGGCTACACCTTC

D gene: TRBD2
clone size: NA
CDR3 length: 17
J gene: TRBJ2-1
V gene: TRBV27
CDR3 protein: CASSLIAGTSGYNEQFF
CDR3 DNA: TGTGCCAGCAGTTTAATCGCAGGGACTAGCGGCTACAATGAGCAGTTCTTC

D gene: NA
clone size: once
CDR3 length: 13
J gene: TRBJ2-1
V gene: TRBV6-4
CDR3 protein: CASSDSTPGEQFF
CDR3 DNA: TGTGCCAGCAGTGACTCCACCCCAGGGGAGCAGTTCTTC

D gene: TRBD2
clone size: few
CDR3 length: 15
J gene: TRBJ2-2
V gene: TRBV5-1
CDR3 protein: CASRLGGFSTGELFF
CDR3 DNA: TGCGCCAGCCGGCTGGGGGGGTTTTCCACCGGGGAGCTGTTTTTT

D gene: NA
clone size: NA
CDR3 length: 14
J gene: TRBJ1-1
V gene: TRBV15
CDR3 protein: CATSTSGTRKEAFF
CDR3 DNA: TGTGCCACCAGCACCTCCGGGACCAGAAAGGAAGCTTTCTTT

D gene: NA
clone size: once
CDR3 length: 12
J gene: TRBJ2-7
V gene: TRBV2
CDR3 protein: CASKEGLGEQYF
CDR3 DNA: TGTGCCAGCAAGGAGGGGCTGGGCGAGCAGTACTTC

D gene: NA
clone size: few
CDR3 length: 13
J gene: TRBJ1-1
V gene: TRBV29-1
CDR3 protein: CSVDTVGNTEAFF
CDR3 DNA: TGCAGCGTTGATACTGTAGGGAACACTGAAGCTTTCTTT

D gene: NA
clone size: NA
CDR3 length: 11
J gene: TRBJ1-2
V gene: TRBV20-1
CDR3 protein: CSAVAGNGYTF
CDR3 DNA: TGCAGTGCTGTGGCAGGGAATGGCTACACCTTC

D gene: NA
clone size: once
CDR3 length: 10
J gene: TRBJ2-1
V gene: TRBV29-1
CDR3 protein: CSVRDNEQFF
CDR3 DNA: TGCAGCGTTCGGGACAATGAGCAGTTCTTC

D gene: NA
clone size: once
CDR3 length: 15
J gene: TRBJ1-3
V gene: TRBV10-2
CDR3 protein: CASMSERLAGNTIYF
CDR3 DNA: TGCGCCAGCATGTCCGAAAGGCTGGCTGGAAACACCATATATTTT

D gene: TRBD1
clone size: NA
CDR3 length: 15
J gene: TRBJ1-2
V gene: TRBV6-1
CDR3 protein: CASSVPGQGNYGYTF
CDR3 DNA: TGTGCCAGCAGTGTTCCGGGACAGGGGAACTATGGCTACACCTTC

D gene: TRBD2
clone size: NA
CDR3 length: 17
J gene: TRBJ2-1
V gene: TRBV5-1
CDR3 protein: CASSYGGLAGGHNEQFF
CDR3 DNA: TGCGCCAGCAGCTATGGAGGCCTAGCGGGAGGGCACAATGAGCAGTTCTTC

D gene: NA
clone size: NA
CDR3 length: 14
J gene: TRBJ2-7
V gene: TRBV18
CDR3 protein: CASSPSQASYEQYF
CDR3 DNA: TGTGCCAGCTCACCTTCCCAGGCCTCCTACGAGCAGTACTTC

D gene: NA
clone size: NA
CDR3 length: 14
J gene: TRBJ2-7
V gene: TRBV25-1
CDR3 protein: CASSDQVSGYEQYF
CDR3 DNA: TGTGCCAGCAGTGACCAAGTGTCGGGCTACGAGCAGTACTTC

D gene: NA
clone size: few
CDR3 length: 18
J gene: TRBJ1-1
V gene: TRBV2
CDR3 protein: CASGPDLGGRKANTEAFF
CDR3 DNA: TGTGCCAGCGGTCCTGATCTCGGGGGCCGGAAAGCGAACACTGAAGCTTTCTTT

D gene: NA
clone size: few
CDR3 length: 13
J gene: TRBJ1-1
V gene: TRBV19
CDR3 protein: CASSPQGNTEAFF
CDR3 DNA: TGTGCCAGTAGTCCACAGGGGAACACTGAAGCTTTCTTT

D gene: NA
clone size: NA
CDR3 length: 14
J gene: TRBJ1-1
V gene: TRBV5-1
CDR3 protein: CASSPVRAYTEAFF
CDR3 DNA: TGCGCCAGCAGCCCGGTACGGGCCTACACTGAAGCTTTCTTT

D gene: NA
clone size: NA
CDR3 length: 15
J gene: TRBJ2-5
V gene: TRBV15
CDR3 protein: CATSRDISTQETQYF
CDR3 DNA: TGTGCCACCAGCAGAGATATCAGCACCCAAGAGACCCAGTACTTC

D gene: TRBD1
clone size: NA
CDR3 length: 16
J gene: TRBJ2-7
V gene: TRBV4-1
CDR3 protein: CASSQDEGAGGYEQYF
CDR3 DNA: TGCGCCAGCAGCCAAGATGAGGGGGCCGGCGGGTACGAGCAGTACTTC

D gene: NA
clone size: NA
CDR3 length: 16
J gene: TRBJ1-2
V gene: TRBV9
CDR3 protein: CASSVGGQGDNYGYTF
CDR3 DNA: TGTGCCAGCAGCGTAGGGGGGCAGGGAGATAACTATGGCTACACCTTC

D gene: TRBD1
clone size: NA
CDR3 length: 19
J gene: TRBJ1-5
V gene: TRBV5-6
CDR3 protein: CASSLNSRGPEVDNQPQHF
CDR3 DNA: TGTGCCAGCAGCTTGAACTCCAGGGGGCCAGAAGTCGACAATCAGCCCCAGCATTTT

D gene: TRBD2
clone size: NA
CDR3 length: 17
J gene: TRBJ2-3
V gene: TRBV25-1
CDR3 protein: CASSEDRGIAGTDTQYF
CDR3 DNA: TGTGCCAGCAGTGAGGACCGGGGGATAGCGGGGACAGATACGCAGTATTTT

D gene: NA
clone size: NA
CDR3 length: 17
J gene: TRBJ2-3
V gene: TRBV14
CDR3 protein: CASSQDGTLKEADTQYF
CDR3 DNA: TGTGCCAGCAGCCAAGATGGAACGCTTAAGGAGGCAGATACGCAGTATTTT

D gene: NA
clone size: NA
CDR3 length: 16
J gene: TRBJ1-3
V gene: TRBV5-1
CDR3 protein: CASSPEWGRTGNTIYF
CDR3 DNA: TGCGCCAGCAGCCCGGAATGGGGCAGGACTGGAAACACCATATATTTT

D gene: NA
clone size: NA
CDR3 length: 17
J gene: TRBJ2-7
V gene: TRBV25-1
CDR3 protein: CASSENGRGRISYEQYF
CDR3 DNA: TGTGCCAGCAGTGAAAACGGTCGGGGGAGGATCTCCTACGAGCAGTACTTC

D gene: TRBD2
clone size: NA
CDR3 length: 20
J gene: TRBJ2-7
V gene: TRBV7-2
CDR3 protein: CASSLASYQRREASSYEQYF
CDR3 DNA: TGTGCCAGCAGCTTAGCCTCCTACCAAAGGCGGGAGGCTAGCTCCTACGAGCAGTACTTC

D gene: NA
clone size: NA
CDR3 length: 14
J gene: TRBJ2-1
V gene: TRBV30
CDR3 protein: CAWDGGTSYNEQFF
CDR3 DNA: TGTGCCTGGGATGGGGGCACCTCCTACAATGAGCAGTTCTTC

D gene: TRBD1
clone size: NA
CDR3 length: 17
J gene: TRBJ1-4
V gene: TRBV5-4
CDR3 protein: CASSFGQGGTTNEKLFF
CDR3 DNA: TGTGCCAGCAGCTTTGGACAGGGGGGAACAACTAATGAAAAACTGTTTTTT

D gene: NA
clone size: NA
CDR3 length: 15
J gene: TRBJ2-5
V gene: TRBV7-9
CDR3 protein: CASSLAAGSGETQYF
CDR3 DNA: TGTGCCAGCAGCTTAGCGGCGGGATCGGGAGAGACCCAGTACTTC